The clone carrying this TCR beta chain was seen more than once but under ten times. These data are taken from a study of blood T cell repertoires in COVID-19. Whole-study context: The United States, Italy and Spain were the sources of the acute and convalescent COVID-19 samples. Sources were T cells, B-cell-depleted T cells, or PBMCs; the material itself was cDNA or gDNA.

Sequencing was performed with immunoSEQ multiplex PCR; in TCRdb, only in-frame clones are kept and a portion is missing. The repertoire holds over 60,000 clones, approximately 92% seen once, with about 9.2% in the top ten. The TCR comes from an elderly man with acute or convalescent COVID-19. Material for sequencing was peripheral blood.

In DNA form, the CDR3 reads TGTGCCAGCAGTGATCCGGGACAGTTCTACGAGCAGTACTTC. This sequence encodes CASSDPGQFYEQYF. This chain joins TRBV6-2 or TRBV6-3 and TRBJ2-7; TRBD1 agrees at 7 bases. The CDR3 sequence is 14 residues long. V lost 5 bases and J lost 3; bases outside the gene matches: 7. Germline CDR1 and CDR2: MNHEY and SVGEGT.